Listed below are T cell receptor beta chains from one sample, sequenced in a study of T cell repertoires in cytomegalovirus infection. TCRdb reprocessed the reads via MiXCR and lists one record per CDR3 protein. The repertoire includes hundreds of thousands of distinct CDR3 sequences, 30% to 40% of them detected once, and 15% to 20% sits in the top ten. For these receptors, no antigen is known. The sequencing here drew on cultured PBMCs, taken from culture after CMV antigen stimulation. The receptors shown here come from a human donor in good health (CMV status not recorded). Some clones in this sample may be carry-over from other donors' samples. The CDR3 runs from the conserved cysteine through the conserved F or W. Each record gives: clone size, J gene, V gene, D gene, CDR3 protein, CDR3 DNA. A D gene is named only where the DNA matches it firmly. The listing skips clone size in some rows; elsewhere it reads once, few, many or a size class.

>many|TRBJ1-6|TRBV7-2|NA
CASSLARPGTGSYNSPLHF
TGTGCCAGCAGCTTAGCGAGGCCCGGGACGGGCTCCTATAATTCACCCCTCCACTTT
>NA|TRBJ2-3|TRBV5-4|NA
CASSLTPNGRTDTQYF
TGTGCCAGCAGCTTGACACCCAACGGGCGCACAGATACGCAGTATTTT
>few|TRBJ2-3|TRBV4-3|TRBD2
CASSQVTSGLTDTQYF
TGCGCCAGCAGCCAAGTAACTAGCGGACTCACAGATACGCAGTATTTT
>NA|TRBJ1-3|TRBV7-2|TRBD1
CASSLVGQGFFFIGLTGNTIYF
TGTGCCAGCAGCTTGGTGGGACAGGGTTTTTTCTTTATCGGCTTGACTGGAAACACCATATATTTT
>few|TRBJ2-7|TRBV6-2/TRBV6-3|NA
CASSSKRGEQYF
TGTGCCAGCAGTTCGAAAAGGGGCGAGCAGTACTTC
>once|TRBJ2-1|TRBV20-1|NA
CSARGLGNTYNEQFF
TGCAGTGCTAGAGGACTAGGGAACACTTACAATGAGCAGTTCTTC
>NA|TRBJ2-1|TRBV5-4|NA
CASSLGVGHWFF
TGTGCCAGCAGCTTGGGTGTGGGACATTGGTTCTTC
>many|TRBJ2-1|TRBV7-9|TRBD2
CASSPRSSGGIHEQFF
TGTGCCAGCAGCCCCCGGAGTAGCGGGGGAATCCATGAGCAGTTCTTC
>NA|TRBJ2-7|TRBV9|TRBD1
CASSVFQGAYEQYF
TGTGCCAGCAGCGTTTTCCAGGGGGCCTACGAGCAGTACTTC
>few|TRBJ2-5|TRBV27|NA
CASSLSKKETQYF
TGTGCCAGCAGTTTATCGAAAAAAGAGACCCAGTACTTC
>NA|TRBJ2-3|TRBV12-3/TRBV12-4|TRBD2
CASSLWTSGQGTQYF
TGTGCCAGCAGTCTGTGGACTAGTGGGCAAGGTACGCAGTATTTT
>NA|TRBJ2-2|TRBV12-3/TRBV12-4|TRBD2
CASSKGGANTGELFF
TGTGCCAGCAGTAAGGGAGGGGCGAACACCGGGGAGCTGTTTTTT
>few|TRBJ1-1|TRBV27|NA
CASSLHGFPDTEAFF
TGTGCCAGCAGTTTGCACGGGTTCCCGGACACTGAAGCTTTCTTT
>NA|TRBJ1-1|TRBV20-1|NA
CSAFPTGKLNTEAFF
TGCAGTGCCTTCCCGACAGGCAAATTGAACACTGAAGCTTTCTTT
>few|TRBJ2-1|TRBV7-9|NA
CASSLFGFEQFF
TGTGCCAGCAGCTTATTTGGGTTCGAGCAGTTCTTC
>NA|TRBJ2-5|TRBV5-6|NA
CASSLVRVETQYF
TGTGCCAGCAGCTTGGTTCGGGTGGAGACCCAGTACTTC
>few|TRBJ2-1|TRBV7-2|NA
CASSERTVGAYNEQFF
TGTGCCAGCAGCGAGCGGACAGTGGGAGCCTACAATGAGCAGTTCTTC
>few|TRBJ1-1|TRBV19|TRBD1
CASSTRQGARPTEAFF
TGTGCCAGTAGTACTCGACAGGGGGCGCGCCCCACTGAAGCTTTCTTT
>NA|TRBJ2-2|TRBV30|TRBD1
CAWVRGLTGELFF
TGTGCCTGGGTCAGGGGGCTCACCGGGGAGCTGTTTTTT
>few|TRBJ2-2|TRBV27|TRBD1
CASRLRYRTGTNTGELFF
TGTGCCAGCAGACTGCGCTATAGGACAGGGACAAACACCGGGGAGCTGTTTTTT
>NA|TRBJ1-4|TRBV28|NA
CASSLSIVGEKLFF
TGTGCCAGCAGTTTGTCCATAGTAGGTGAAAAACTGTTTTTT
>few|TRBJ2-3|TRBV24-1|TRBD1
CATSRTGQDSTDTQYF
TGTGCCACCAGCCGCACCGGACAGGATAGCACAGATACGCAGTATTTT
>many|TRBJ2-3|TRBV7-2|NA
CASSQATRGDTQYF
TGTGCCAGCAGCCAGGCTACCCGGGGTGATACGCAGTATTTT
>NA|TRBJ1-3|TRBV11-1|NA
CASSQQGTGNTIYF
TGTGCCAGCAGTCAACAGGGAACTGGAAACACCATATATTTT
>NA|TRBJ2-7|TRBV19|TRBD2
CASSAYGSGPPYEQYF
TGTGCCAGTAGTGCGTATGGTAGCGGGCCTCCTTACGAGCAGTACTTC
>NA|TRBJ1-2|TRBV4-3|TRBD1
CASSQDPTGPVGYTF
TGCGCCAGCAGCCAAGATCCGACAGGGCCAGTTGGCTACACCTTC
>NA|TRBJ1-2|TRBV7-2|NA
CASSRSSLGGYGYTF
TGTGCCAGCAGCCGGTCGAGCTTAGGGGGCTATGGCTACACCTTC
>once|TRBJ1-5|TRBV9|NA
CASSGGQNQPQHF
TGTGCCAGCTCCGGGGGGCAAAATCAGCCCCAGCATTTT
>once|TRBJ2-1|TRBV6-2/TRBV6-3|TRBD2
CASQGLAGESYNEQFF
TGTGCCAGCCAAGGACTAGCGGGAGAATCCTACAATGAGCAGTTCTTC
>few|TRBJ1-2|TRBV29-1|NA
CSVEAGGAGGYTF
TGCAGCGTTGAGGCGGGGGGCGCGGGTGGCTACACCTTC
>few|TRBJ1-1|TRBV7-2|NA
CASSLGGGLSTEAFF
TGTGCCAGCAGCCTCGGTGGGGGGTTGAGCACTGAAGCTTTCTTT
>NA|TRBJ2-5|TRBV29-1|TRBD2
CSANQIAGETQYF
TGCAGCGCCAACCAGATAGCGGGAGAGACCCAGTACTTC
>few|TRBJ2-1|TRBV7-2|NA
CASSREGDEQFF
TGTGCCAGCAGCCGGGAAGGGGATGAGCAGTTCTTC
>NA|TRBJ2-1|TRBV7-3|TRBD1
CASSRDSNNGEQFF
TGTGCCAGCAGTCGGGACAGTAATAACGGTGAGCAGTTCTTC
>NA|TRBJ2-1|TRBV28|TRBD2
CASSPYPSGIYNEQFF
TGTGCCAGCAGTCCCTATCCTAGCGGAATATACAATGAGCAGTTCTTC
>NA|TRBJ2-1|TRBV30|NA
CAWISTGGESGPSYNEQFF
TGTGCCTGGATCTCAACCGGAGGGGAGAGCGGCCCTTCCTACAATGAGCAGTTCTTC
>few|TRBJ2-2|TRBV12-3/TRBV12-4|TRBD1
CASTPGQGTGELFF
TGTGCCAGCACCCCGGGACAGGGTACCGGGGAGCTGTTTTTT
>once|TRBJ1-3|TRBV15|NA
CATGQGEVVNTIYF
TGTGCCACCGGCCAAGGGGAGGTTGTGAACACCATATATTTT
>medium-sized|TRBJ2-6|TRBV7-2|NA
CASSFPHRGLGANVLTF
TGTGCCAGCAGCTTTCCCCACCGGGGGCTTGGGGCCAACGTCCTGACTTTC
>few|TRBJ2-6|TRBV28|NA
CASSIGAASGANVLTF
TGTGCCAGCAGTATTGGAGCAGCTTCTGGGGCCAACGTCCTGACTTTC
>many|TRBJ1-1|TRBV28|TRBD1
CASSPGQLNTEAFF
TGTGCCAGCAGCCCGGGACAGTTGAACACTGAAGCTTTCTTT
>NA|TRBJ2-7|TRBV10-3|NA
CAIKSRDYEQYF
TGTGCCATCAAAAGCCGAGACTACGAGCAGTACTTC
>few|TRBJ2-1|TRBV6-5|NA
CASRGLSNEQFF
TGTGCCAGCAGGGGTTTGAGCAATGAGCAGTTCTTC
>NA|TRBJ2-1|TRBV27|TRBD2
CASNLAGGNNEQFF
TGTGCCAGCAATTTAGCGGGAGGGAACAATGAGCAGTTCTTC
>many|TRBJ1-5|TRBV20-1|NA
CSALRGNSNQPQHF
TGCAGTGCTCTCCGGGGCAATAGCAATCAGCCCCAGCATTTT
>many|TRBJ2-1|TRBV5-1|NA
CASRLSTSYNEQFF
TGCGCCAGCAGGTTATCGACTTCCTACAATGAGCAGTTCTTC
>few|TRBJ1-5|TRBV28|TRBD1
CASSLGDRDFQPQHF
TGTGCCAGCAGTTTAGGGGACAGGGATTTTCAGCCCCAGCATTTT
>few|TRBJ2-1|TRBV7-8|NA
CASSLGDSGLNEQFF
TGTGCCAGCAGCTTAGGGGACTCGGGGCTCAATGAGCAGTTCTTC